This is a list of T cell receptor beta chains from one sample in a study of molecular identifiers for immune sequencing clone quantification. TCRdb analysed the PCR reads with MiXCR anew, one entry per CDR3 protein. This sample carries about 300,000 distinct CDR3 sequences, about 20% of them seen once, and the ten largest clones take approximately 0.8%. The specimen sequenced was naive CD8+ T cells from blood, with Jurkat cell RNA spiked in. The receptors stem from a human donor in good health. Some libraries in this study had Jurkat cell RNA spiked in. CDR3s include the opening cysteine and the closing phenylalanine or tryptophan. The D gene is left open where the match is weak. Clone size is stated in some rows and not others, as once, few, many or a class when expanded.

>-|TRBV25-1|many|TRBJ1-4
CASSDGLGVWGEKLFF
TGTGCCAGCAGCGACGGTTTGGGGGTATGGGGTGAAAAACTGTTTTTT
>-|TRBV6-1|-|TRBJ1-1
CASSELWGGANTEAFF
TGTGCCAGCAGTGAATTATGGGGGGGCGCGAACACTGAAGCTTTCTTT
>TRBD1|TRBV19|few|TRBJ1-5
CASSLWTGDEPQHF
TGTGCCAGTAGTCTCTGGACAGGGGATGAGCCCCAGCATTTT
>TRBD2|TRBV2|many|TRBJ2-5
CASTSGGTQETQYF
TGTGCCAGCACTAGCGGGGGGACCCAAGAGACCCAGTACTTC
>-|TRBV25-1|many|TRBJ2-3
CASSWGALTDTQYF
TGTGCCAGCAGTTGGGGGGCTCTGACAGATACGCAGTATTTT
>-|TRBV4-1|many|TRBJ2-3
CASSPTGTSTDTQYF
TGTGCCAGCAGCCCCACCGGGACTAGCACAGATACGCAGTATTTT
>-|TRBV3-1|many|TRBJ2-2
CATTGDTGELFF
TGTGCCACCACTGGGGACACCGGGGAGCTGTTTTTT
>-|TRBV7-6|-|TRBJ2-5
CASSPGGRSETQCF
TGTGCCAGCAGCCCCGGCGGGCGTTCTGAGACCCAGTGCTTC
>-|TRBV29-1|-|TRBJ2-2
CSVEGGQLRSGELFF
TGCAGCGTTGAAGGCGGACAGTTACGATCTGGGGAGCTGTTTTTT
>-|TRBV2|few|TRBJ1-3
CASRVPRETFYTIYF
TGTGCCAGCAGGGTGCCCAGGGAAACGTTCTACACCATATATTTT
>TRBD1|TRBV7-9|-|TRBJ2-3
CASSPYWGQDGDTQYF
TGTGCCAGCAGCCCGTACTGGGGACAGGACGGGGATACGCAGTATTTT
>TRBD2|TRBV4-3|-|TRBJ2-3
CASSPDGLAGGPTDTQYF
TGCGCCAGCAGCCCCGACGGACTAGCGGGAGGACCCACAGATACGCAGTATTTT
>TRBD2|TRBV13|-|TRBJ2-2
CASSHDPSGNPNTGELFF
TGTGCCAGCAGCCACGACCCAAGCGGGAACCCTAACACCGGGGAGCTGTTTTTT
>-|TRBV4-3|few|TRBJ2-6
CASSQDRRESGANVLTF
TGCGCCAGCAGCCAAGACAGAAGGGAATCTGGGGCCAACGTCCTGACTTTC
>-|TRBV27|many|TRBJ2-3
CASSLSARNTQYF
TGTGCCAGCAGTTTATCGGCCCGGAATACGCAGTATTTT
>-|TRBV7-9|many|TRBJ2-7
CASSSWDGVGHEQYF
TGTGCCAGCAGCTCGTGGGACGGTGTAGGACACGAGCAGTACTTC
>-|TRBV28|many|TRBJ1-5
CASSPTGSYQPQHF
TGTGCCAGCAGTCCAACAGGGTCCTATCAGCCCCAGCATTTT
>TRBD1|TRBV12-3/TRBV12-4|many|TRBJ2-7
CASSLDFPGTGSYEQYF
TGTGCCAGCAGCCTAGACTTCCCCGGGACAGGGTCCTACGAGCAGTACTTC
>-|TRBV27|many|TRBJ2-2
CASRARAGELFF
TGTGCCAGCAGAGCCCGTGCAGGGGAGCTGTTTTTT
>TRBD2|TRBV5-1|many|TRBJ2-1
CASSLTSGSYNEQFF
TGCGCCAGCAGCTTGACTAGCGGATCCTACAATGAGCAGTTCTTC
>-|TRBV7-9|many|TRBJ1-1
CASSFQSGTEAFF
TGTGCCAGCAGCTTTCAGTCGGGGACTGAAGCTTTCTTT
>TRBD2|TRBV5-6|many|TRBJ2-5
CASSLGRGGAVQETQYF
TGTGCCAGCAGCTTAGGTCGCGGGGGAGCGGTCCAAGAGACCCAGTACTTC
>-|TRBV28|many|TRBJ1-5
CASSFDKINQPQHF
TGTGCCAGCAGTTTTGACAAGATCAATCAGCCCCAGCATTTT
>-|TRBV27|many|TRBJ1-1
CASSLLGARKAFF
TGTGCCAGCAGTTTACTGGGGGCACGGAAAGCTTTCTTT
>TRBD2|TRBV5-6|-|TRBJ2-7
CASSWGGSYGQYF
TGTGCCAGCAGCTGGGGGGGGTCTTACGGGCAGTACTTC
>-|TRBV7-9|-|TRBJ2-7
CASSQQQTQSYEQYF
TGTGCCAGCTCACAGCAGCAGACACAAAGTTACGAGCAGTACTTC
>-|TRBV2|many|TRBJ2-7
CASSEDRRSYEQYF
TGTGCCAGCAGTGAAGATCGGCGGTCCTACGAGCAGTACTTC
>TRBD1|TRBV9|many|TRBJ1-1
CASSAGTGTAEAFF
TGTGCCAGCAGCGCAGGGACAGGGACGGCTGAAGCTTTCTTT
>-|TRBV29-1|many|TRBJ2-2
CSAQLTVSGELFF
TGCAGCGCACAACTTACAGTGTCCGGGGAGCTGTTTTTT
>-|TRBV14|many|TRBJ2-5
CASSQDYLGETQYF
TGTGCCAGCAGCCAAGATTATCTCGGAGAGACCCAGTACTTC
>TRBD2|TRBV7-6|many|TRBJ2-3
CASRSSGGVTDTQYF
TGTGCCAGCAGATCAAGCGGGGGGGTCACAGATACGCAGTATTTT
>-|TRBV6-5|many|TRBJ1-1
CASSYSGGAEAFF
TGTGCCAGCAGTTACTCTGGAGGGGCTGAAGCTTTCTTT
>TRBD1|TRBV29-1|many|TRBJ2-2
CSVGTGGADGELFF
TGCAGCGTTGGGACAGGGGGCGCGGACGGGGAGCTGTTTTTT
>TRBD1|TRBV6-2/TRBV6-3|few|TRBJ2-7
CASRQTGDYEQYF
TGTGCCAGCAGACAAACAGGGGACTACGAGCAGTACTTC
>-|TRBV7-2|many|TRBJ2-7
CASSLYPDRLEQYF
TGTGCCAGCAGCTTATACCCTGATCGTCTAGAGCAGTACTTC
>-|TRBV19|many|TRBJ1-2
CASSLSNYNYGYTF
TGTGCCAGTAGTCTCAGCAACTATAACTATGGCTACACCTTC
>-|TRBV7-6|many|TRBJ2-1
CASSLLGGRDNEQFF
TGTGCCAGCAGCTTATTAGGGGGTAGGGACAATGAGCAGTTCTTC
>TRBD2|TRBV5-1|many|TRBJ2-7
CASSLLYDPGLAGGPQTYEQYF
TGCGCCAGCAGCTTATTATACGATCCGGGACTAGCGGGAGGGCCCCAAACCTACGAGCAGTACTTC
>TRBD1|TRBV7-9|many|TRBJ2-7
CASSFRQGPGEQYF
TGTGCCAGCAGCTTTCGACAGGGTCCCGGCGAGCAGTACTTC
>TRBD2|TRBV5-5|many|TRBJ2-5
CASSTGTSAQETQYF
TGTGCCAGCAGCACCGGGACTAGCGCTCAAGAGACCCAGTACTTC
>-|TRBV27|-|TRBJ2-2
CASSFGSPTGELFF
TGTGCCAGCAGTTTCGGCAGTCCAACCGGGGAGCTGTTTTTT
>-|TRBV5-1|many|TRBJ2-1
CASSLSTPHEQFF
TGCGCCAGCAGCCTCTCCACACCGCATGAGCAGTTCTTC
>-|TRBV6-5|many|TRBJ1-5
CASTRNRGNQPQHF
TGTGCCAGCACCCGCAACAGGGGCAATCAGCCCCAGCATTTT
>-|TRBV27|many|TRBJ1-5
CASSLTFNQPQHF
TGTGCCAGCAGTTTAACTTTCAATCAGCCCCAGCATTTT
>TRBD1|TRBV27|many|TRBJ2-5
CASSSGTVVRETQYF
TGTGCCAGCAGTTCCGGGACAGTAGTAAGAGAGACCCAGTACTTC
>-|TRBV6-2/TRBV6-3|many|TRBJ1-5
CASKSWADHQPQHF
TGTGCCAGCAAAAGTTGGGCAGACCATCAGCCCCAGCATTTT
>-|TRBV6-2/TRBV6-3|-|TRBJ1-5
CASSYSGRDGNQPQHF
TGTGCCAGCAGTTACTCTGGCAGGGACGGCAATCAGCCCCAGCATTTT
>-|TRBV3-1|many|TRBJ2-7
CASSQEVYEQYF
TGTGCCAGCAGCCAAGAAGTCTACGAGCAGTACTTC
>-|TRBV6-5|many|TRBJ1-1
CASSYSTGLLAFF
TGTGCCAGCAGTTACTCGACAGGCCTCCTAGCTTTCTTT
>-|TRBV4-1|many|TRBJ2-2
CASSQAPGPNTGELFF
TGCGCCAGCAGCCAAGCCCCAGGCCCGAACACCGGGGAGCTGTTTTTT
>-|TRBV12-5|-|TRBJ1-3
CASDGDGNSGNTIYF
TGTGCTAGTGATGGGGACGGAAACTCTGGAAACACCATATATTTT
>-|TRBV4-2|many|TRBJ2-5
CASSQEASPPTQYF
TGTGCCAGCAGCCAAGAGGCCTCCCCCCCGACCCAGTACTTC
>-|TRBV12-3/TRBV12-4|many|TRBJ1-2
CASSSLQDTYGYTF
TGTGCCAGCAGTTCCCTTCAGGACACATATGGCTACACCTTC
>TRBD1|TRBV6-2/TRBV6-3|-|TRBJ2-6
CASSSRTGNRLWANVLTF
TGTGCCAGCAGTTCTCGGACAGGAAACCGTCTCTGGGCCAACGTCCTGACTTTC
>TRBD1|TRBV19|few|TRBJ2-7
CASSTDRGLIGEQYF
TGTGCCAGTAGTACGGACAGGGGGCTGATTGGAGAGCAGTACTTC